Listed below are T cell receptor beta chains from one sample, sequenced in a study of cytomegalovirus exposure and HLA in healthy donors. Some clones are missing from TCRdb's copy, which holds only in-frame ones; the method was immunoSEQ multiplex PCR. The sample holds about 67,000 clones, roughly nine tenths seen once. Sequencing was done on a sample of PBMCs. These receptors all come from a woman between 25 and 40 years old in good health and CMV-seropositive. CDR3s include the opening cysteine and the closing phenylalanine or tryptophan. The D gene is left open where the match is weak. Clone size is not always given. Where it is, it says once, few, many or a class for expanded clones.

TRBJ1-6 NA TRBV7-9 TRBD1 TGTGCCAGCAGCTGGAGGGGACAGGGCTATAATTCACCCCTCCACTTT CASSWRGQGYNSPLHF
TRBJ2-7 NA TRBV7-6 NA TGTGCCAGCAGCTCAATTAACAGGGAAATGAGCGAGCAGTACTTC CASSSINREMSEQYF
TRBJ2-1 NA TRBV2 TRBD1 TGTGCCAGCAGTGAGCTTTTGGGACAGGGTTGTCTCTTC CASSELLGQGCLF
TRBJ2-4 NA TRBV11-2 NA TGTGCCAGCAGCTTAGGTCGGCAGGGTTACATTCAGTACTTC CASSLGRQGYIQYF
TRBJ2-7 NA TRBV4-2 NA TGTGCCAGCAGCCAAGAAACGGCGCGGGAGCAGTACTTC CASSQETAREQYF
TRBJ1-2 NA TRBV19 TRBD1 TGTGCCAGTAGTACGCTACGACAGGGCGACCCCCATGGCTACACCTTC CASSTLRQGDPHGYTF
TRBJ2-3 NA TRBV5-1 NA TGCGCCAGCAGGGCTAGCGAGAGCACAGATACGCAGTATTTT CASRASESTDTQYF
TRBJ2-3 NA TRBV7-9 NA TGTGCCAGCAGCTTAGTTCTGACAGCTCGCACAGATACGCAGTATTTT CASSLVLTARTDTQYF
TRBJ2-1 NA TRBV11-3 NA TGTGCCAGCAGCTTAGAGGGGAGCCACGGTGAGCAGTTCTTC CASSLEGSHGEQFF
TRBJ2-7 NA TRBV6-1 NA TGTGCCAGCAGTGAGGAGGTCAGTAGCTACGAGCAGTACTTC CASSEEVSSYEQYF
TRBJ2-2 NA TRBV7-2 TRBD2 TGTGCCAGCAGCCCGGGACTAGCGGGATCCGGGGAGCTGTTTTTC CASSPGLAGSGELFF
TRBJ2-5 once TRBV2 TRBD2 TGTGCCAGCAGGCTAGCGGGGGCGGCCCAAGAGACCCAGTACTTC CASRLAGAAQETQYF
TRBJ1-6 NA TRBV30 TRBD1 TGTGCCTGGAGGGGGACAGGGAAAGGGTCACCCCTCCACTTT CAWRGTGKGSPLHF
TRBJ1-6 NA TRBV27 TRBD1 TGTGCCAGCAGTTTATCGGCCAGGGGGACGGTGTCACCCCTCCACTTT CASSLSARGTVSPLHF
TRBJ2-7 NA TRBV5-6 TRBD1 TGTGCCAGCAGCTCAGGAGGGGTCCGGCAGGGGGCGGGCGAGCAGTACTTC CASSSGGVRQGAGEQYF
TRBJ2-7 NA TRBV7-6 TRBD1 TGTGCCAGCAGCGCCCAGGACAGGGGTTACGAGCAGTACTTC CASSAQDRGYEQYF
TRBJ1-2 few TRBV2 NA TGTGCCAGCAGTGAGCCAGGGGCGAAGAATCCCACCTTC CASSEPGAKNPTF
TRBJ2-7 NA TRBV5-1 TRBD1 TGCGCCAGCAGCCGAGTAACAGGACAGGGGGCTGGCGAGCAGTACTTC CASSRVTGQGAGEQYF
TRBJ1-4 NA TRBV7-6 TRBD1 TGTGCCAGCAGCTTAGGGCCGGGCAGGGGGCGACGGGAAAAACTGTTTTTT CASSLGPGRGRREKLFF
TRBJ1-1 once TRBV2 NA TGTGCCACGAATTTCGGGGGGGTGAACACTGAAGCTTTCTTT CATNFGGVNTEAFF
TRBJ1-1 NA TRBV7-9 NA TGTGCCAGCAGCTTGGAGGGGGGGAAATGGTACACTGAAGCTTTCTTT CASSLEGGKWYTEAFF